This TCR beta chain was captured in a study of CD8+ T cells in alopecia areata (dated by TCRdb to between 2018 and 2020). Turning to the overall study: Treated patients were enrolled in an open-label pilot trial of oral tofacitinib, 5 to 10 mg twice daily, for moderate-to-severe alopecia areata. Scalp tissue and sorted CD4+ and CD8+ peripheral blood T cells from patchy and totalis/universalis alopecia areata patients and from healthy controls were covered by human TCRbeta sequencing. Disease severity in treated patients was measured with the SALT score, which quantifies the percentage of affected scalp surface area. High-throughput TCRbeta sequencing was used to examine T cell clonal expansion in alopecia areata in both the C3H/HeJ mouse model and human patients. Scalp clonality was compared across normal scalp (n=4), patchy alopecia areata scalp (n=8), and alopecia totalis/universalis scalp (n=8). Tofacitinib-treated patients had biopsies at baseline and at 4 and 24 weeks of treatment, with a later scalp biopsy in several patients. immunoSEQ multiplex PCR using 35 Vbeta forward primers and 13 Jbeta reverse primers was used to amplify TCRbeta CDR3 regions. RNA came from the PAXgene miRNA kit for fixed scalp, the miRNeasy kit for PBMCs, and the RNeasy kit for mouse skin. Tofacitinib was given for 6 to 18 months, followed by 6 months of follow-up off drug to assess delayed response and recurrence. Overall study outcomes, separate from this receptor: Many expanded lesional clones were found to persist in scalp and blood during tofacitinib treatment, and relapse after treatment cessation may be partly explained by this persistence. TCR sequences shared between patients were less clear than in mice, possibly partly because of HLA diversity in the patient population. Compared with normal scalp, lesional scalp, particularly in alopecia totalis/universalis, had higher clonality and more expanded CD8+ clones, which suggests antigenic drive. With tofacitinib, both scalp clonality and the number of expanded CD8+ clones among the top 100 scalp clones went down significantly. Because the treated cohort was small and had only one nonresponder, larger studies are needed to examine links between baseline CD8+ expansion and response. Unlike mouse skin, which is dominated by gammadelta T cells, normal human skin has resident alphabeta T cells that are also sequenced, and this complicates analysis of the scalp TCR repertoire.

Worth noting for this clone: The target of this receptor is not known. Qualities for individual bases were not recorded, and no much larger clone is one base off.

Clipping removes 7 bases from V and 7 bases from J, with 11 as the unmatched junction base count. The CDR3 runs 15 amino acids, cysteine and phenylalanine included. Just CDR3 DNA is preserved here, 45 bases in frame from base 1. The germline V gene specifies SQVTM as CDR1 and ANQGSEA as CDR2. What this sample's treatment or condition label stands for: oral pan-JAK inhibitor, 5-10 mg twice daily. From alopecia areata patients, peripheral blood was collected along with lesional scalp punch biopsies. PBMCs were isolated by density centrifugation and stained for CD3, CD4 and CD8, and CD4+ and CD8+ T cells were sorted on a FACSAria. Libraries were built with the immunoSEQ multiplex PCR assay. To provide template for TCR sequencing, every sample had RNA extracted and reverse transcribed into cDNA. First-strand cDNA was synthesized using SuperScript III with a 2:1 mix of oligo-dT and random hexamers. A synthetic immune receptor repertoire was used to measure amplification bias, and any remaining bias was corrected computationally. The paper's data handling went like this. Raw reads were preprocessed for error removal, and CDR3 was defined according to IMGT conventions as running from the conserved cysteine to phenylalanine. Clonality was computed as 1 minus the Shannon entropy, with the entropy normalized by log2 of the number of productive unique TCRs. Whether each scalp clone was CD4 or CD8 was inferred by checking scalp TCRbeta sequences against the CD4 and CD8 repertoires from sorted blood. TCRdb obtained this table from immuneACCESS and retained in-frame rearrangements with V and J assigned. These tables miss some clones; where compared with another copy, unresolved V genes account for less than half of the shortfall, and the remainder is unexplained. D and trimming were read from the DNA, whereas the V and J calls and clone size are those reported in that table. This sample is represented by hundreds of thousands of clones; roughly 63% of them were singletons. The ten largest make up about 0.9% of the sample.

Recombination linked TRBV29-1 to TRBJ2-1; 12 of the junction bases match TRBD1. The specimen was CD4+ T cells sorted from blood, collected at roughly week 53, from a patient treated with tofacitinib. The source is a human donor with alopecia areata. The CDR3 protein: CSAFFRDRGRNEQFF. The DNA sequence is as follows: TGCAGCGCCTTCTTTCGGGACAGGGGGCGGAATGAGCAGTTCTTC.